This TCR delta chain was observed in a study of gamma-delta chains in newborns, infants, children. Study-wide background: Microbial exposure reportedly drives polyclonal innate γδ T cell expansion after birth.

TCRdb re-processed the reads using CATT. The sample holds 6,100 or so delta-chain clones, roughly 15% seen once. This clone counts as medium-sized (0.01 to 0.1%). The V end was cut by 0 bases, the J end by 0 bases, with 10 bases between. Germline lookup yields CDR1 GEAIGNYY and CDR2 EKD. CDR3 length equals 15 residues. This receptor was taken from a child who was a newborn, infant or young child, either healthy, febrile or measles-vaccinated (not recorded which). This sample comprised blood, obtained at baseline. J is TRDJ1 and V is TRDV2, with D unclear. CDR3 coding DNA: TGTGCCTGTGACACCATTCTAGTCCACACCGATAAACTCATCTTT. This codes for CACDTILVHTDKLIF.